The 27 T cell receptor beta chains below come from one sample, sequenced in a study of cytomegalovirus exposure and HLA in healthy donors. The PCR employed 60 Vbeta primers together with 13 Jbeta primers. Method: immunoSEQ multiplex PCR; TCRdb's copy keeps in-frame clones and lacks some. The sample has about 110,000 clones, around 80% seen once. Sequences were obtained from PBMCs. Receptors were obtained from a man in his forties in good health and CMV-seronegative.

The chain has TRBV5-1 and TRBJ2-5, with D possibly matching TRBD1 (6 bases). The J call is uncertain, as TRBJ2-7 better fits the DNA end. The CDR3 extends over 13 amino acids. In germline, CDR1 is SGHRS, CDR2 YFSETQ. The CDR3 sequence: CASKGQHSYEQYF. The CDR3 coding sequence is TGCGCCAGTAAGGGACAACACTCCTACGAGCAGTACTTC.

The chain combines TRBV6-5 with TRBJ1-6; 8 bases fit TRBD1. The CDR3 has 15 residues. V lost 6 bases, J lost 9 bases, and 10 bases stayed unmatched. CDR1 and CDR2 (germline): MNHEY, SVGAGI. DNA of the CDR3: TGTGCCAGCAGCAGACCCGGACAGGGAAGTTCACCCCTCCACTTT. Protein: CASSRPGQGSSPLHF.

The V call is TRBV11-2, the J call TRBJ2-4; maybe TRBD1 (6 bases). The CDR3 extends over 14 amino acids. Germline values: CDR1 SGHAT, CDR2 FQNNGV. V was cut by 4 bases and J by 6 bases, with 13 bases left in between. In nucleotides, the CDR3 is TGTGCCAGCAGCTACCACAGGGTGGGAAACATTCAGTACTTC. Protein: CASSYHRVGNIQYF. The full variable domain, its missing parts supplied by reference TRBV11-2 and TRBJ2-4, is EAGVAQSPRYKIIEKRQSVAFWCNPISGHATLYWYQQILGQGPKLLIQFQNNGVVDDSQLPKDRFSAERLKGVDSTLKIQPAKLEDSAVYLCASSYHRVGNIQYFGAGTRLSVL.

This clone was detected once. The rearrangement joins TRBV9 to TRBJ2-1, with 10 bases lining up with TRBD1. J gave up 4 bases and V 1 base, and 8 bases lay outside the gene matches. The germline CDR1 and CDR2 sequences are SGDLS and YYNGEE. This CDR3 comprises 17 residues. The CDR3 here is CASSVRLEGQGYNEQFF. The CDR3 nucleotides read TGTGCCAGCAGCGTACGTTTGGAGGGACAGGGGTACAATGAGCAGTTCTTC. Variable domain in full (rest from reference TRBV9 and TRBJ2-1): DSGVTQTPKHLITATGQRVTLRCSPRSGDLSVYWYQQSLDQGLQFLIQYYNGEERAKGNILERFSAQQFPDLHSELNLSSLELGDSALYFCASSVRLEGQGYNEQFFGPGTRLTVL.

This chain links TRBV7-9 with TRBJ2-3; the match to TRBD2 covers 7 bases. This CDR3 spans 16 amino acids. The V and J ends lost 2 bases and 0 bases, in that order; junction bases with no gene match: 5. The germline V gene encodes CDR1 SEHNR and CDR2 FQNEAQ (reference sequence). DNA for the CDR3: TGTGCCAGCAGCTTAACAGCGGGGCGGAGCACAGATACGCAGTATTTT. Protein: CASSLTAGRSTDTQYF.

This clone turned up a few times. The J gene is TRBJ2-7, the V gene TRBV9; 10 bases line up with TRBD2. The CDR3 loop spans 15 amino acids. V shed 0 bases and J 3 bases; nucleotides not matched to a gene: 3. In germline, CDR1 is SGDLS, CDR2 YYNGEE. The CDR3 nucleotides read TGTGCCAGCAGCGTAGATTCTAGCGGGAGCTACGAGCAGTACTTC. Translation gives CASSVDSSGSYEQYF.

This clone was found a few times. The chain links TRBV7-9 to TRBJ1-1; D perhaps matches TRBD1 (6 bases). Trimming pared 5 bases from V and 11 bases from J, leaving 12 bases between. Germline loops: CDR1 SEHNR, CDR2 FQNEAQ (reference sequence). This CDR3 has 11 residues. Written as DNA, the CDR3 is TGTGCCAGCAGCGAGAACAGGGAGGCTTTCTTT. It specifies CASSENREAFF.

V and J are TRBV7-8 and TRBJ2-7; D unresolved. V lost 1 base, J lost 0 bases, and 4 bases lay in between. The CDR3 is 13 amino acids. From germline, CDR1 is SGHVS and CDR2 FQNEAQ. The CDR3 loop is CASSLGLSYEQYF. For the CDR3, the DNA is TGTGCCAGCAGCTTAGGACTCTCCTACGAGCAGTACTTC.

The V and J genes are TRBV2 and TRBJ2-1; 7 bases are shared with TRBD1. The length of the CDR3 is 15 residues. Looked up from germline, CDR1 is SNHLY and CDR2 is FYNNEI. V trimming: 7 bases; J trimming: 7 bases; junction bases outside the gene matches: 13. CDR3 sequence (DNA): TGTGCCAGCATAATAGGGGGCAGGGATGGGAATGAGCAGTTCTTC. This encodes CASIIGGRDGNEQFF.

In this sample, this clone turned up a few times. The chain has TRBV13 and TRBJ2-3, with 8 positions matching TRBD2. This CDR3 is 16 amino acids long. V dropped 5 bases and J dropped 0; count of bases not matched to a gene: 7. Per germline, CDR1 PRHDT and CDR2 FYEKMQ (reference sequence). The CDR3 sequence is CASSLWRGASTDTQYF. In DNA, the CDR3 is TGTGCCAGCAGCCTCTGGCGGGGGGCTAGCACAGATACGCAGTATTTT.

The chain is built from TRBV9 and TRBJ1-1; 8 bases are shared with TRBD1. The trim removed 3 bases at V and 3 bases at J, leaving 10 bases unmatched. Germline V gives CDR1 SGDLS, CDR2 YYNGEE. This CDR3 region has 16 residues. This chain's CDR3 is CASSADRGGGDTEAFF. CDR3 bases: TGTGCCAGCAGCGCCGACAGGGGAGGAGGGGACACTGAAGCTTTCTTT.

The rearrangement uses TRBV2 and TRBJ1-5; possible D gene TRBD1, 6 bases. Between the trimmed V and J ends, which lost 8 bases and 3 bases, there was a span of 11 bases. Germline values: CDR1 SNHLY, CDR2 FYNNEI. The CDR3 extends over 13 amino acids. The CDR3 sequence: CASRGAFNQPQHF. The CDR3 nucleotides read TGTGCCAGCCGGGGGGCTTTCAATCAGCCCCAGCATTTT.

V gene TRBV9 combines with J gene TRBJ1-3; D gene ambiguous. CDR3 size: 12 residues. The V and J ends lost 4 bases and 9 bases respectively, with 11 bases between them. Germline V CDR1 and CDR2: SGDLS, YYNGEE. The CDR3 coding sequence is TGTGCCAGCAGCCCAATCCTCGGCACCATATATTTT. This gives the protein CASSPILGTIYF.

The rearrangement uses TRBV5-1 and TRBJ1-1; no clear D gene. CDR3 size: 17 residues. Germline V gives CDR1 SGHRS, CDR2 YFSETQ. V lost 0 bases to trimming and J lost 1 base, with 16 bases between them. The CDR3, as DNA: TGCGCCAGCAGCTTGGTTATTTCGGCAGGCCCGAACACTGAAGCTTTCTTT. It is translated as CASSLVISAGPNTEAFF.

The chain links TRBV19 to TRBJ1-1; D may be TRBD1 (6 bases). The germline CDR1 and CDR2 sequences are LNHDA and SQIVND (reference sequence). There are 13 residues in the CDR3. Trimming removed 7 bases from V and 6 bases from J, with 15 bases in between. The CDR3 nucleotides read TGTGCCAGTATAACGAGCAGGGGCGCTGAAGCTTTCTTT. It yields the protein CASITSRGAEAFF. The full variable domain, in which reference TRBV19 and TRBJ1-1 provide the parts outside the CDR3, is DGGITQSPKYLFRKEGQNVTLSCEQNLNHDAMYWYRQDPGQGLRLIYYSQIVNDFQKGDIAEGYSVSREKKESFPLTVTSAQKNPTAFYLCASITSRGAEAFFGQGTRLTVV.

This clone has a handful of counts. The chain combines TRBV27 with TRBJ1-6, with 9 bases matching TRBD1. The CDR3 is 16 amino acids. V shed 5 bases and J 10 bases; nucleotides not matched to a gene: 12. Germline values: CDR1 MNHEY, CDR2 SMNVEV (reference sequence). The CDR3 region is CASSMRGTGRGSPLHF. Here the CDR3 DNA reads TGTGCCAGCAGTATGAGGGGGACAGGGCGCGGGTCACCCCTCCACTTT.

V is TRBV2 and J is TRBJ2-1, with D perhaps TRBD1 (5 bases). Germline V gene data show CDR1 as SNHLY and CDR2 as FYNNEI. V dropped 2 bases and J dropped 9 bases, with 11 bases sitting between them. The CDR3 is made up of 13 amino acids. In nucleotides, the CDR3 is TGTGCCAGCAGTGAACAGGGAACGGGTGAGCAGTTCTTC. Translation: CASSEQGTGEQFF.

In DNA form, the CDR3 reads TGTGCCAGCAGCCAGAATTTACCGGGACAGGGTTACTCCACCATATATTTT. Protein: CASSQNLPGQGYSTIYF. V and J are TRBV4-2 and TRBJ1-3, with TRBD1 matching over 9 bases. The CDR3 runs to 17 residues. The germline gives CDR1 LGHNA, CDR2 YNFKEQ. The ends lost 3 bases at V and 9 bases at J; junction bases unmatched: 15.

The chain carries TRBV6-5 and TRBJ1-5, with 8 bases matching TRBD1. Germline assignment: CDR1 MNHEY and CDR2 SVGAGI. The CDR3 runs to 15 residues. V dropped 6 bases and J dropped 4; count of bases not matched to a gene: 8. The DNA for the CDR3 is TGTGCCAGCAGCCGGGACAGGTCCCCTAATCAGCCCCAGCATTTT. Its protein product is CASSRDRSPNQPQHF.

The chain couples TRBV27 to TRBJ1-6; the D is unclear. Trimming removed 0 bases from V and 0 bases from J, with 9 bases in between. The CDR3 extends over 17 amino acids. Germline CDR1 is MNHEY and CDR2 is SMNVEV (reference sequence). The CDR3 region has the DNA TGTGCCAGCAGTTTATCGGTCACTAACTCCTATAATTCACCCCTCCACTTT. This translates into CASSLSVTNSYNSPLHF.

The chain joins TRBV9 to TRBJ2-7; 10 bases fit TRBD1. V shed 6 bases and J 1 base; nucleotides not matched to a gene: 10. The CDR3 is 16 residues long. Per germline, CDR1 SGDLS and CDR2 YYNGEE. The CDR3 protein is CASIRGGQGFSYEQYF. Written as DNA, the CDR3 is TGTGCCAGCATCAGGGGGGGACAGGGGTTTTCCTACGAGCAGTACTTC.

The rearrangement uses TRBV11-2 and TRBJ2-7; D remains ambiguous. The CDR3 spans 15 residues. The V end was cut by 6 bases, the J end by 5 bases, with 20 bases between. Germline CDR1 SGHAT, CDR2 FQNNGV. CDR3 coding DNA: TGTGCCAGCAGTCCCGCCCCCCGTTGGCCCCACGAGCAGTACTTC. Amino acids: CASSPAPRWPHEQYF.

The rearrangement uses TRBV27 and TRBJ1-2; 9 bases fit TRBD1. The CDR3 is 14 residues long. V lost 5 bases and J lost 9; bases outside the gene matches: 10. Germline-derived CDR1 and CDR2 are MNHEY and SMNVEV (reference sequence). CDR3 sequence reads: CASSPAGQGNSYTF. The CDR3 nucleotides read TGTGCCAGCAGTCCCGCGGGACAGGGTAATAGCTACACCTTC.

The rearrangement uses TRBV7-2 and TRBJ2-5; possibly TRBD1 for D (6 bases). Looked up from germline, CDR1 is SGHTA and CDR2 is FQGNSA. The V gene lost 2 bases and the J gene lost 5 bases, with 12 bases spanning the gap. This CDR3 region has 14 residues. CDR3 DNA sequence: TGTGCCAGCAGCTTAATCACAGGGTACGAGACCCAGTACTTC. This sequence encodes CASSLITGYETQYF.

The V gene is TRBV4-2, the J gene TRBJ2-2; 11 bases align to TRBD1. Germline-derived CDR1 and CDR2 are LGHNA and YNFKEQ. This CDR3 region has 16 residues. The junction had 3 bases not matched to a gene; V was cut back by 1 base and J by 5 bases. CDR3 region: CASSQGTGGWTGELFF. DNA of the CDR3: TGTGCCAGCAGCCAAGGGACAGGGGGCTGGACCGGGGAGCTGTTTTTT.

The V gene is TRBV7-9, the J gene TRBJ1-5, with 7 bases lining up with TRBD1. Germline trimming cut 2 bases from V and 3 bases from J; bases unmatched to any gene: 4. The CDR3 is 15 residues long. CDR1 and CDR2 (germline): SEHNR, FQNEAQ (reference sequence). The CDR3 bases are TGTGCCAGCAGCTTAACGGGACAGATCAATCAGCCCCAGCATTTT. It encodes CASSLTGQINQPQHF. Combining the CDR3 with reference TRBV7-9 and TRBJ1-5 gives the whole variable domain DTGVSQNPRHKITKRGQNVTFRCDPISEHNRLYWYRQTLGQGPEFLTYFQNEAQLEKSRLLSDRFSAERPKGSFSTLEIQRTEQGDSAMYLCASSLTGQINQPQHFGDGTRLSIL.

The chain carries TRBV14 and TRBJ1-1; D not certain. Trimming cost V 1 base and J 1 base, with 10 bases left between them. Looked up from germline, CDR1 is SGHDN and CDR2 is FVKESK. The CDR3 loop spans 15 amino acids. The CDR3 here is CASSQAIAGNTEAFF. The CDR3 DNA is TGTGCCAGCAGCCAAGCAATAGCTGGGAACACTGAAGCTTTCTTT. The variable domain in full, with the rest retrieved from reference TRBV14 and TRBJ1-1, is EAGVTQFPSHSVIEKGQTVTLRCDPISGHDNLYWYRRVMGKEIKFLLHFVKESKQDESGMPNNRFLAERTGGTYSTLKVQPAELEDSGVYFCASSQAIAGNTEAFFGQGTRLTVV.